Listed below are T cell receptor beta chains from one sample, sequenced in a study of read filtering for tumor transcriptome and immune sequencing. TCRdb recomputed calls from the reads with MiXCR, one row per CDR3 protein. Here the sample spans roughly 41,000 distinct CDR3 sequences, approximately 13% being singletons. Sequenced: a population of CD138-negative cells sorted from bone marrow. All receptors come from a donor at least 40 years old with multiple myeloma. Each CDR3 is given with its conserved first and last residue. A D gene is named only where the DNA matches it firmly. The size of a clone is reported for some rows only, either as once, few or many, or as a class for expanded clones.

V gene	D gene	J gene	clone size	CDR3 DNA	CDR3 protein
TRBV11-2	TRBD1	TRBJ2-6	many	TGTGCCAGCAGCTTATTCGGACAGGGGGTGCCTGGGGCCAACGTCCTGACTTTC	CASSLFGQGVPGANVLTF
TRBV5-1	NA	TRBJ2-2	NA	TGCGCCAGCAGCTTGGAGGGGGGATCGAACACCGGGGAGCTGTTTTTT	CASSLEGGSNTGELFF
TRBV30	NA	TRBJ1-3	NA	TGTGCCTGCACCCCCCGGAGGTGGGGCTCTGGAAACACCATATATTTT	CACTPRRWGSGNTIYF
TRBV3-1	NA	TRBJ2-3	NA	TGTGCCAGCAGCCAGAGTAGAGGGACAGATACGCAGTATTTT	CASSQSRGTDTQYF
TRBV6-5	TRBD2	TRBJ2-5	many	TGTGCCAGCAGTTATCGCGGGAGTGACGGAGAGACCCAGTACTTC	CASSYRGSDGETQYF
TRBV4-3	TRBD2	TRBJ2-7	NA	TGCGCCAGCAGCCAAGATTTGACTAGCGGTCCTTACGAGCAGTACTTC	CASSQDLTSGPYEQYF
TRBV10-3	TRBD1	TRBJ2-1	medium-sized	TGTGCCATCAGTGAGAGGGACAGATCGAGCTCCTACAATGAGCAGTTCTTC	CAISERDRSSSYNEQFF
TRBV30	NA	TRBJ1-5	many	TGTGCCTGGACTCATAACTGGGACACTAGCAATCAGCCCCAGCATTTT	CAWTHNWDTSNQPQHF
TRBV11-2	NA	TRBJ1-1	many	TGTGCCAGCAGCTTGGGGTCGGGAACTGAAGCTTTCTTT	CASSLGSGTEAFF
TRBV20-1	TRBD1	TRBJ1-1	NA	TGCAGTGCGGGGACAGGGGGGAACACTGAAGCTTTCTTT	CSAGTGGNTEAFF
TRBV12-3/TRBV12-4	NA	TRBJ2-2	many	TGTGCCAGCAACCCCGGCCGGACGGCCATTGAGCTGTTTTTT	CASNPGRTAIELFF
TRBV4-3	TRBD1	TRBJ1-5	few	TGCGCCAGCAGGCAAGATCAGGGGGCCAATCAGCCCCAGCATTTT	CASRQDQGANQPQHF
TRBV20-1	TRBD2	TRBJ2-1	few	TGCAGTGCTCCGAGTCGGACTAGCGGAACCTACAATGAGCAGTTCTTC	CSAPSRTSGTYNEQFF
TRBV28	TRBD1	TRBJ1-5	many	TGTGCCAGCAGACTGACAGGGTTCCATCAGCCCCAGCATTTT	CASRLTGFHQPQHF
TRBV5-6	TRBD1	TRBJ2-3	many	TGTGCCAGCAGCTTGGGAGGGGACAGAACAGATACGCAGTATTTT	CASSLGGDRTDTQYF
TRBV5-6	TRBD1	TRBJ2-1	many	TGTGCCAGCAGCTTGGATGGGACAGGCTCCAATGAGCAGTTCTTC	CASSLDGTGSNEQFF
TRBV3-1	TRBD1	TRBJ2-2	many	TGTGCCAGCAGCCTGGACAGGGGGGAGCTGTTTTTT	CASSLDRGELFF
TRBV7-6	TRBD2	TRBJ2-1	few	TGTGCCAGCAGCTTATGGGGGACTAGCGGGGGAAGGTCCTACAATGAGCAGTTCTTC	CASSLWGTSGGRSYNEQFF
TRBV20-1	NA	TRBJ2-2	many	TGCAGTGCTAGTTCTAGCACGAACACCGGGGAGCTGTTTTTT	CSASSSTNTGELFF
TRBV5-1	NA	TRBJ2-1	many	TGCGCCAGCAGCTTGGGAGCGAGCTACAATGAGCAGTTCTTC	CASSLGASYNEQFF
TRBV5-1	TRBD1	TRBJ1-5	NA	TGCGCCAGCAGCTTGGACGGGACAGGGAATCAGCCCCAGCATTTT	CASSLDGTGNQPQHF
TRBV28	TRBD1	TRBJ2-7	many	TGTGCCAGCAGTTCCGGGACAGGGGGCTTCTACGAGCAGTACTTC	CASSSGTGGFYEQYF
TRBV3-1	TRBD2	TRBJ2-5	many	TGTGCCAGCAGCTACCGGGCTAGCGGGACGGAGACCCAGTACTTC	CASSYRASGTETQYF
TRBV20-1	NA	TRBJ2-1	many	TGCAGTGCCCTTTACAAGGGGTTCTCCTACAATGAGCAGTTCTTC	CSALYKGFSYNEQFF
TRBV4-1	NA	TRBJ1-1	many	TGCGCCAGCAGCCAAGATACCGGTCAGGACGAAGCTTTCTTT	CASSQDTGQDEAFF
TRBV29-1	NA	TRBJ2-7	many	TGCAGCGTTGACCGTTCCTACGAGCAGTACTTC	CSVDRSYEQYF
TRBV7-9	NA	TRBJ1-1	many	TGTGCCAGCAGCTTCATCCAGAACACTGAAGCTTTCTTT	CASSFIQNTEAFF
TRBV7-2	NA	TRBJ2-5	many	TGTGCCAGCAGCTTGTCTAACGCGGCCCAAGAGACCCAGTACTTC	CASSLSNAAQETQYF
TRBV7-2	NA	TRBJ2-7	many	TGTGCCAGCAGCTTCAAGCCCTACGGCTACGAGCAGTACTTC	CASSFKPYGYEQYF
TRBV5-1	TRBD1	TRBJ2-7	many	TGCGCCAGCAGCTTCGGGACAGGGGTTTACGAGCAGTACTTC	CASSFGTGVYEQYF
TRBV29-1	NA	TRBJ1-1	many	TGCAGCGTTGCGGGGGAGGAGGGTTGGAACACTGAAGCTTTCTTT	CSVAGEEGWNTEAFF
TRBV6-1	TRBD1	TRBJ1-2	many	TGTGCCTCCAGGGGGGACAGCTATGGCTACACCTTC	CASRGDSYGYTF
TRBV7-2	TRBD2	TRBJ2-5	many	TGTGCCAGCAGCTTAGTATCAGCGGGAGGCGGATGGGAGACCCAGTACTTC	CASSLVSAGGGWETQYF
TRBV7-2	NA	TRBJ2-5	many	TGTGCCAGCAGCTTAAACGCCGCGGGACTCAAAGAGACCCAGTACTTC	CASSLNAAGLKETQYF
TRBV7-2	NA	TRBJ2-7	few	TGTGCCAGCAGCTTAAAGGCCCTGACCTACGAGCAGTACTTC	CASSLKALTYEQYF
TRBV5-1	TRBD1	TRBJ1-4	many	TGCGCCAGTGGGACAGAAATTAATGAAAAACTGTTTTTT	CASGTEINEKLFF
TRBV20-1	TRBD2	TRBJ2-3	many	TGCAGTGCTAGAGATTGGGGAGGCGCGACTAGCGGAAGCACAGATACGCAGTATTTT	CSARDWGGATSGSTDTQYF
TRBV7-6	NA	TRBJ2-7	medium-sized	TGTGCCAGCAGCTTAGGTCCCTCCTACGAGCAGTACTTC	CASSLGPSYEQYF
TRBV5-1	TRBD1	TRBJ2-6	many	TGCGCCAGCAGCAACGACAGGGGCGGTGCTGGGGCCAACGTCCTGACTTTC	CASSNDRGGAGANVLTF
TRBV11-2	TRBD2	TRBJ2-1	many	TGTGCCAGCAGCTTAATTCGGGAGGCCCTACGTGAGCAGTTCTTC	CASSLIREALREQFF
TRBV29-1	NA	TRBJ2-7	few	TGCAGCGTTGGGGGACATTACGAGCAGTACTTC	CSVGGHYEQYF
TRBV9	TRBD1	TRBJ1-1	many	TGTGCCAGCAGCGTCGGTACAGGGGGGACGAAAAGGGGGACTGAAGCTTTCTTT	CASSVGTGGTKRGTEAFF
TRBV2	TRBD1	TRBJ2-5	NA	TGTGCCAGCAGGGGACAGGGTTCTCGCGGAGAGACCCAGTACTTC	CASRGQGSRGETQYF
TRBV6-2/TRBV6-3	NA	TRBJ2-2	many	TGTGCCAGCACCCCGGGGCCCGGGGAGCTGTTTTTT	CASTPGPGELFF
TRBV3-1	NA	TRBJ2-3	many	TGTGCCAGCAGCCCAGCCACAGATACGCAGTATTTT	CASSPATDTQYF
TRBV7-2	TRBD2	TRBJ2-1	many	TGTGCCAGCAGCTTAGGTACAGCGGGAGGCCCGAGCGACAATGAGCAGTTCTTC	CASSLGTAGGPSDNEQFF
TRBV20-1	NA	TRBJ2-1	many	TGCAGTGCTAGAGATCTGGGTCCCGAGGGTGAGCAGTTCTTC	CSARDLGPEGEQFF
TRBV6-6	NA	TRBJ1-3	few	TGTGCCAGCAGTTTACCCACAGGCACCGGTGGAAACACCATATATTTT	CASSLPTGTGGNTIYF
TRBV20-1	NA	TRBJ2-7	few	TGCAGTCAGACTGCGCGGGTGGGCTATGAGCAGTACTTC	CSQTARVGYEQYF
TRBV11-2	NA	TRBJ2-7	many	TGTGCCAGCAGCCCATTCTGGGGGAGGAGCTCCTACGAGCAGTACTTC	CASSPFWGRSSYEQYF
TRBV18	NA	TRBJ1-1	many	TGTGCCAGCTCACGGCAACCCCAGGGGAACACTGAAGCTTTCTTT	CASSRQPQGNTEAFF